These T cell receptor beta chains were read from a single sample in a study of blood T cell repertoires in COVID-19. Only in-frame clones appear in the TCRdb table, and some are missing; sequencing was by immunoSEQ multiplex PCR. The sample has about 160,000 clones, 65% to 85% seen once; the top ten hold approximately 5.6%. Sequencing was carried out using PBMCs or T cells enriched from blood (not recorded which). The receptors come from a woman aged 35 to 49 with acute COVID-19. Both conserved end residues are part of each CDR3. The D gene is left open where the match is weak. Size is stated for part of the rows, as once, few or many counts, or as a class when the clone is expanded.

>TRBJ1-1|once|TRBV11-2|TRBD1
TGTGCCAGCAGCCCTCGACAGGGGACTACTGAAGCTTTCTTT
CASSPRQGTTEAFF
>TRBJ2-6|-|TRBV5-6|-
TGTGCCAGCAGCTTGGGGGGAGCTGGGGCCAACGTCCTGACTTTC
CASSLGGAGANVLTF
>TRBJ1-4|many|TRBV27|TRBD1
TGTGCCAGCAGGGGCAGGGGGCAAGTAGCAAATGAAAAACTGTTTTTT
CASRGRGQVANEKLFF
>TRBJ1-2|-|TRBV2|TRBD1
TGTGCCAGCAGCGAGAAACAGGGGAACTATGGCTACACCTTC
CASSEKQGNYGYTF
>TRBJ2-5|-|TRBV2|-
TGTGCCAGCAGCCTTGATCAGGACCAAGAGACCCAGTACTTC
CASSLDQDQETQYF
>TRBJ2-7|-|TRBV7-9|TRBD1
TGTGCCAGCAGCTTTAGGGACAGGGACTACGAGCAGTACTTC
CASSFRDRDYEQYF
>TRBJ1-1|-|TRBV6-5|-
TGTGCCACGACGAAGGGAGGTGTGACTGAAGCTTTCTTT
CATTKGGVTEAFF
>TRBJ1-6|many|TRBV5-1|-
TGCGCCAGCAGCTTGATAGGACAGATAAATTCACCCCTCCACTTT
CASSLIGQINSPLHF
>TRBJ1-1|-|TRBV7-9|-
TGTGCCAGCAGCTCGCCACTTAACACTGAAGCTTTCTTT
CASSSPLNTEAFF
>TRBJ1-6|-|TRBV2|-
TGTGCCAGCAGTGTGCAGCAGGGGAATTCACCCCTCCACTTT
CASSVQQGNSPLHF
>TRBJ2-4|once|TRBV7-2|TRBD1
TGTGCCAGCAGCTGGGACAGGGGGCTCCAAAACATTCAGTACTTC
CASSWDRGLQNIQYF
>TRBJ2-1|many|TRBV18|TRBD1
TGTGCCAGCTCACCGGGACAGGACAATGAGCAGTTCTTC
CASSPGQDNEQFF
>TRBJ2-6|-|TRBV9|-
TGTGCCAGCAGCGTAGCAGTAGCGAAGAGCTCTGGGGCCAACGTCCTGACTTTC
CASSVAVAKSSGANVLTF
>TRBJ1-3|-|TRBV3-1/TRBV3-2|-
TGTGCCAGCAGCCAGAGGGATGACAGGCGAAACACCATATATTTT
CASSQRDDRRNTIYF
>TRBJ1-1|-|TRBV7-2|-
TGTGCCAGCAGCTCACATTCTAAGAGCGCTGAAGCTTTCTTT
CASSSHSKSAEAFF
>TRBJ2-3|-|TRBV11-2|-
TGTGCCAGCAGCTTAGAGGGGAGACGCACAGATACGCAGTATTTT
CASSLEGRRTDTQYF
>TRBJ1-1|-|TRBV5-1|TRBD1
TGCGCCAGCAGCTCGACAGGGACCCTAAACACTGAAGCTTTCTTT
CASSSTGTLNTEAFF
>TRBJ2-1|-|TRBV3-1/TRBV3-2|TRBD2
TGTGCCAGCAGCCAAGTACTAGCGGGAGGGTATGAGCAGTTCTTC
CASSQVLAGGYEQFF
>TRBJ2-1|-|TRBV19|-
TGTGCCAGTAATATAGGCAATCCACTTTACAATGAGCAGTTCTTC
CASNIGNPLYNEQFF
>TRBJ1-2|-|TRBV21-1|-
TGTGCCAGCAGCAAAGATCTCTATGGCTACACCTTC
CASSKDLYGYTF
>TRBJ2-1|-|TRBV2|TRBD2
TGTGCCAGCATAGCGGGCTCCTACAATGAGCAGTTCTTC
CASIAGSYNEQFF
>TRBJ2-5|-|TRBV15|TRBD1
TGTGCCACCAGCAGAGTGGCAGGGGGCTCAAAGACCCAGTACTTC
CATSRVAGGSKTQYF
>TRBJ2-1|-|TRBV27|-
TGTGCCAGCAGTTTGGGGGGGCGCAATGAGCAGTTCTTC
CASSLGGRNEQFF
>TRBJ2-2|-|TRBV7-8|TRBD2
TGTGCCAGCAGCCTCCCAAGACTAGCAGTTGGCACCGGGGAGCTGTTTTTT
CASSLPRLAVGTGELFF
>TRBJ1-1|-|TRBV7-9|-
TGTGCCAGCAGCTTTCCCTCCCCGAACACTGAAGCTTTCTTT
CASSFPSPNTEAFF
>TRBJ2-3|-|TRBV7-6|TRBD2
TGTGCCAGCAGCCCGACTAGCGGGATGGTGCAGTATTTT
CASSPTSGMVQYF
>TRBJ2-4|-|TRBV27|TRBD1
TGTGCCAGCAGCCCCGGACAGGGGGAGAACATTCAGTACTTC
CASSPGQGENIQYF
>TRBJ2-2|-|TRBV19|TRBD1
TGTGCCAGTTCTGTTGACAGGGTCGGCACCGGGGAGCTGTTTTTT
CASSVDRVGTGELFF
>TRBJ1-4|-|TRBV6-5|-
TGTGCCAGCAGGATACAGGGCCCTAATGAAAAACTGTTTTTT
CASRIQGPNEKLFF
>TRBJ1-5|-|TRBV7-2|-
TGTGCCAGCAGCTTCCTTAATCAGCCCCAGCATTTT
CASSFLNQPQHF
>TRBJ2-7|-|TRBV10-3|-
TGTGCCATCAGTGAGCAGGGGTACTCCTACGAGCAGTACTTC
CAISEQGYSYEQYF
>TRBJ1-1|-|TRBV2|-
TGTGCCAGCGGGAGCCCGAACACTGAAGCTTTCTTT
CASGSPNTEAFF
>TRBJ1-5|-|TRBV6-1|-
TGTGCCAGCAGTGAGCAGGGGTTGAACAATCAGCCCCAGCATTTT
CASSEQGLNNQPQHF